This TCR beta chain was captured by sequencing in a study of CD8+CD57+ T cells in acquired aplastic anemia. The germline V gene has CDR1 DFQATT and CDR2 SNEGSKA (reference sequence). V lost 3 bases and J 4 bases, leaving 6 bases between the germline ends. This CDR3 is 11 amino acids long. Genomic DNA constituted the template upon which TCR beta VDJ and CDR3 profiling was performed. TCRdb itself ran the reads through MiXCR, one entry per CDR3 protein. The sample yields 150,000 or so distinct CDR3 sequences, roughly 43% seen once. For sequencing, patients were chosen who had shown expansion of CD8+CD57+ cells by flow cytometry.

Sequencing was done on a sample of sorted CD4+, CD8+, or CD8+CD57+ T cells (not recorded which) from PBMCs. V is TRBV20-1 and J is TRBJ1-1, with unresolved D. This receptor was taken from a human donor with aplastic anemia. In DNA, the CDR3 is TGCAGTGCTAGTCCGGGCACTGAAGCTTTCTTT. Its protein product is CSASPGTEAFF.